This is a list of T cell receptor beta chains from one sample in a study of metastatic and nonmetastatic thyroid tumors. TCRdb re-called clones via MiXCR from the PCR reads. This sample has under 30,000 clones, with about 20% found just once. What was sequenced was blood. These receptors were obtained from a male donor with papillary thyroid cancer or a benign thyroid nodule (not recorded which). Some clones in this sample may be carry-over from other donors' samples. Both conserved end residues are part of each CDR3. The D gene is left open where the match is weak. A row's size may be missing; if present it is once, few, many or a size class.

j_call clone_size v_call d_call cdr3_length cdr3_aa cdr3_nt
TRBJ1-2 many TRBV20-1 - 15 CSASSSGSNNYGYTF TGCAGTGCTAGCTCTTCAGGGTCCAATAACTATGGCTACACCTTC
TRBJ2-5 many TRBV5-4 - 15 CASSHTLWDAGTQYF TGTGCCAGCAGCCACACTCTCTGGGACGCCGGGACCCAGTACTTC
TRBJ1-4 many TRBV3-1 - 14 CASSQEGGVGKLFF TGTGCCAGCAGCCAAGAGGGGGGGGTTGGAAAACTGTTTTTT
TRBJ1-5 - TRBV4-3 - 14 CASSQDPLDQPQHF TGCGCCAGCAGCCAAGACCCATTAGATCAGCCCCAGCATTTT
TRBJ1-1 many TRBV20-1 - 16 CSASGWKGGSNTEAFF TGCAGTGCTAGTGGTTGGAAAGGGGGTTCGAACACTGAAGCTTTCTTT
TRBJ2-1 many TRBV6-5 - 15 CASSYSGAGIGEQFF TGTGCCAGCAGTTACTCAGGGGCAGGGATCGGTGAGCAGTTCTTC
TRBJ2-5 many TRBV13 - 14 CASSLGEAGETQYF TGTGCCAGCAGCCTAGGAGAGGCTGGGGAGACCCAGTACTTC
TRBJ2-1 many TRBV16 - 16 CASSRPRNTGKIEQFF TGTGCCAGCAGCCGGCCACGCAATACAGGGAAAATAGAGCAGTTCTTC
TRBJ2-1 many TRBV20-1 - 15 CSASVSRGSYNEQFF TGCAGTGCTAGCGTCTCTCGGGGCTCCTACAATGAGCAGTTCTTC
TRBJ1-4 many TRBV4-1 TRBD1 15 CASSPRQGTGEKLFF TGCGCCAGCAGCCCGCGACAGGGGACCGGGGAAAAACTGTTTTTT
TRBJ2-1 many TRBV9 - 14 CASNTLGAHNEQFF TGTGCCAGCAACACCCTGGGAGCACACAATGAGCAGTTCTTC
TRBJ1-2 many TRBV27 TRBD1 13 CASSPGGAYGYTF TGTGCCAGCAGTCCAGGGGGCGCTTATGGCTACACCTTC
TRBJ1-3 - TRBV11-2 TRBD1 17 CASSFDLPDRAGNTIYF TGTGCCAGCAGCTTCGATTTACCTGACAGGGCTGGAAACACCATATATTTT
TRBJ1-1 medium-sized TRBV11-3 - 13 CASSLEQGTEAFF TGTGCCAGCAGCTTGGAGCAGGGCACCGAAGCTTTCTTT
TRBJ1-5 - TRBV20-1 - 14 CSARRDYSNQPQHF TGCAGTGCTAGACGGGACTATAGCAATCAGCCCCAGCATTTT
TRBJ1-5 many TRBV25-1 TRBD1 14 CASSGTGTYQPQHF TGTGCCAGCAGTGGGACAGGGACTTACCAGCCCCAGCATTTT
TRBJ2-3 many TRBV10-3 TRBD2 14 CAIRRGLDQHTQYF TGTGCCATCAGGAGGGGACTAGACCAACATACGCAGTATTTT
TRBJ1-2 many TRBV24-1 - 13 CATSDLAGYGYTF TGTGCCACCAGTGATCTCGCAGGGTATGGCTACACCTTC
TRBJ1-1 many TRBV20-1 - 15 CSARRLGRRNTEAFF TGCAGTGCTAGAAGGCTGGGACGGCGGAACACTGAAGCTTTCTTT
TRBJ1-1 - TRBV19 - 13 CSSSRNRNTEAFF TGTTCGAGTAGTAGAAACAGGAACACTGAAGCTTTCTTT
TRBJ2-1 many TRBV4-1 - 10 CASSDNEQFF TGCGCCAGCAGCGATAATGAACAGTTCTTC
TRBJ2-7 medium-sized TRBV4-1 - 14 CASSPLGRPYEQYF TGCGCCAGCAGCCCTCTAGGGAGGCCCTACGAGCAGTACTTC
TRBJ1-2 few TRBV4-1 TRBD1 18 CASSLPVNRDRDNYGYTF TGCGCCAGCAGCCTACCAGTGAACCGGGACAGAGATAACTATGGCTACACCTTC